Below, 27 T cell receptor beta chains from the same sample are listed, as sequenced in a study of blood T cell repertoires in COVID-19. The table came from immunoSEQ multiplex PCR; TCRdb's copy has only in-frame clones and leaves some out. The sample contains about 140,000 clones, around 82% of which appear only once. Sample: PBMCs or T cells enriched from blood (not recorded which). All receptors come from a woman aged 45-60 years who had recovered from COVID-19.

The genes are TRBV21-1 and TRBJ1-5. TRBV21-1 is a known pseudogene. The CDR3 length is 18 residues. The CDR3 coding sequence is TGTGCCAGCAGCACCGAGGAAGGAAAGCAGTCCAGCAATCAGCCCCAGCATTTT. It yields the protein CASSTEEGKQSSNQPQHF.

V and J are TRBV6-5 and TRBJ2-1; D is perhaps TRBD2 (6 bases). The CDR3 has 16 residues. Germline lookup yields CDR1 MNHEY and CDR2 SVGAGI. Trimming left V 0 bases short and J 1 base short, with 10 bases between. CDR3 in DNA: TGTGCCAGCAGTTACTCTAGCGGAGAATCCTACAATGAGCAGTTCTTC. Its translation: CASSYSSGESYNEQFF.

This chain joins TRBV6-5 and TRBJ1-5; D is unclear. The V gene's germline CDR1 is MNHEY and CDR2 SVGAGI. This CDR3 region has 12 residues. Between the trimmed V and J ends, which lost 5 bases and 9 bases, there was a span of 11 bases. This CDR3 is CASSPTITPQHF. The CDR3 DNA reads TGTGCCAGCAGTCCGACTATTACGCCCCAGCATTTT.

This sequence joins TRBV7-9 and TRBJ1-6, with D tentatively TRBD1 (5 bases). This CDR3 comprises 14 residues. The V end lost 5 bases, the J end lost 6 bases, and 11 bases lay between the germline ends. CDR1 SEHNR and CDR2 FQNEAQ come from the germline V gene (reference sequence). DNA for the CDR3: TGTGCCAGCAGCCCGACAGCCATTAATTCACCCCTCCACTTT. Its translation: CASSPTAINSPLHF.

The chain is built from TRBV6-5 and TRBJ1-1; 7 positions agree with TRBD1. This CDR3 has 12 amino acids. CDR1 is MNHEY and CDR2 is SVGAGI in the germline V gene. V lost 5 bases, J lost 7 bases, and 4 bases stayed unmatched. CDR3 amino acids: CASSRQGDEAFF. The CDR3 nucleotides read TGTGCCAGCAGTCGACAGGGAGATGAAGCTTTCTTT.

The rearrangement links TRBV5-1 to TRBJ1-1, with D perhaps TRBD1 (6 bases). This CDR3 comprises 15 residues. Germline V lookup: CDR1 SGHRS, CDR2 YFSETQ. Between the trimmed V and J ends, which lost 3 bases and 4 bases, there was a span of 16 bases. CDR3 sequence reads: CASSSTRQVGTEAFF. The CDR3 coding sequence is TGCGCCAGCAGCTCGACCCGACAGGTGGGCACTGAAGCTTTCTTT.

This clone is a singleton in its sample. J is TRBJ2-7 and V is TRBV7-2; TRBD2 aligns across 13 bases. Germline V gene data show CDR1 as SGHTA and CDR2 as FQGNSA. The CDR3 spans 14 residues. After removal of 5 bases from V and 4 bases from J, the junction contained 2 bases not matched to a gene. The CDR3 DNA follows: TGTGCCAGCAGCACTAGCGGGGGGGCTTACGAGCAGTACGTC. This sequence encodes CASSTSGGAYEQYV.

Only one count was recorded for this clone. The chain joins TRBV11-2 to TRBJ2-7; 7 nucleotides agree with TRBD1. The CDR3 has 16 amino acids. Trimming cost V 5 bases and J 3 bases; bases outside gene matches: 13. CDR1 is SGHAT and CDR2 is FQNNGV in the germline V gene. CDR3 DNA sequence: TGTGCCAGCAGCGTAGCCCGGGACAGATCCTTCTACGAGCAGTACTTC. This translates into CASSVARDRSFYEQYF.

This sequence joins TRBV6-5 and TRBJ1-1; D possibly corresponds to TRBD1 (5 bases). Germline V gives CDR1 MNHEY, CDR2 SVGAGI. The V end was cut by 10 bases, the J end by 6 bases, with 21 bases between. The CDR3 consists of 14 residues. The CDR3 DNA is TGTGCCACCCAAATCGAGGCGGGGGTCTCTGAAGCTTTCTTT. It specifies CATQIEAGVSEAFF.

V is TRBV18 and J is TRBJ1-4, with a tentative D call TRBD1 (5 bases). This CDR3 comprises 15 residues. CDR1 and CDR2 (germline): KGHSH, LQKENI. Trimming shortened V by 3 bases and J by 5 bases, and 13 bases separated the two germline ends. This chain's CDR3 is CASSPSTVNNEKLFF. The CDR3 nucleotides are TGTGCCAGCTCACCCTCGACAGTAAACAATGAAAAACTGTTTTTT.

The chain has TRBV5-1 and TRBJ1-1; 7 bases map to TRBD1. Germline trimming cut 0 bases from V and 4 bases from J; bases unmatched to any gene: 3. Germline CDR1 reads SGHRS; CDR2 reads YFSETQ. This CDR3 has 14 amino acids. CDR3 protein: CASSLAEGATEAFF. The CDR3 DNA follows: TGCGCCAGCAGCTTGGCTGAGGGGGCCACTGAAGCTTTCTTT.

This chain connects TRBV2 to TRBJ1-2; 9 bases map to TRBD1. Per germline, CDR1 SNHLY and CDR2 FYNNEI. CDR3 length equals 14 residues. The junction had 5 bases not matched to a gene; V was cut back by 6 bases and J by 3 bases. CDR3 in amino acids: CASRDRGGDYGYTF. CDR3 DNA sequence: TGTGCCAGCAGGGACAGGGGTGGCGACTATGGCTACACCTTC.

The chain links TRBV3-1 (or the pseudogene TRBV3-2) to TRBJ1-1; D not certain. The V end was cut by 1 base, the J end by 6 bases, with 3 bases between. This CDR3 is built from 11 residues. Germline V gene data show CDR1 as LGHDT and CDR2 as YNNKEL (reference sequence). The CDR3 spells CASSQAAEAFF. CDR3 coding DNA: TGTGCCAGCAGCCAAGCGGCTGAAGCTTTCTTT.

The chain has TRBV28 and TRBJ2-7, with 7 positions matching TRBD2. This CDR3 has 15 amino acids. V lost 3 bases to trimming and J lost 9 bases; unmatched junction nucleotides: 14. Germline values: CDR1 MDHEN, CDR2 SYDVKM. For the CDR3, the DNA is TGTGCCAGCAGTTTTCTAGCGGCACCCCTCCCAGGGCAGTACTTC. It translates to CASSFLAAPLPGQYF.

The genes are TRBV3-1 (or the pseudogene TRBV3-2) and TRBJ2-1; D might be TRBD2 (6 bases). CDR1 LGHDT and CDR2 YNNKEL come from the germline V gene (reference sequence). This CDR3 is 14 amino acids long. V was clipped by 4 bases and J by 4 bases, with 11 bases between them. This CDR3 is CASSLADYYNEQFF. The DNA of the CDR3 is TGTGCCAGCAGCCTAGCGGACTATTACAATGAGCAGTTCTTC.

The chain employs TRBV5-1 and TRBJ1-2; perhaps TRBD1 as D (5 bases). CDR3 length equals 16 residues. Germline V CDR1 and CDR2: SGHRS, YFSETQ. The V end was cut by 0 bases, the J end by 6 bases, with 18 bases between. The CDR3 DNA reads as TGCGCCAGCAGCTTGGGGACTGGAGGGGCGGATAATGGCTACACCTTC. Its protein product is CASSLGTGGADNGYTF.

Of note for this clone: The sample has other DNA sequences that encode this CDR3 too. The rearrangement links TRBV5-1 to TRBJ2-3; the match to TRBD2 covers 7 bases. The junction had 4 bases not matched to a gene; V was cut back by 0 bases and J by 6 bases. The germline gives CDR1 SGHRS, CDR2 YFSETQ. The CDR3 totals 14 residues. The CDR3 protein is CASSLGQGGDTQYF. The CDR3 nucleotides are TGCGCCAGCAGCTTGGGGCAGGGAGGGGATACGCAGTATTTT.

The genes are TRBV2 and TRBJ1-2; D unresolved. CDR1 SNHLY and CDR2 FYNNEI come from the germline V gene. This CDR3 has 13 amino acids. The V gene lost 3 bases and the J gene lost 6 bases, with 11 bases spanning the gap. The CDR3 loop is CASSDSGVDGYTF. In DNA, the CDR3 is TGTGCCAGCAGTGATAGCGGGGTGGATGGCTACACCTTC.

The chain couples TRBV27 to TRBJ1-4; D remains ambiguous. The V and J ends lost 6 bases and 7 bases respectively, with 9 bases between them. The CDR3 covers 12 residues. From germline, CDR1 is MNHEY and CDR2 SMNVEV (reference sequence). CDR3 DNA: TGTGCCAGCAGCCCTCCCGGTGAAAAACTGTTTTTT. It yields the protein CASSPPGEKLFF. Based on the CDR3 plus reference TRBV27 and TRBJ1-4, the full variable domain is EAQVTQNPRYLITVTGKKLTVTCSQNMNHEYMSWYRQDPGLGLRQIYYSMNVEVTDKGDVPEGYKVSRKEKRNFPLILESPSPNQTSLYFCASSPPGEKLFFGSGTQLSVL.

This rearrangement joins TRBV2 to TRBJ2-1, with a possible D match to TRBD1 (5 bases). Trimming removed 0 bases at V and 10 bases at J, with 10 bases between. CDR1 and CDR2 (germline): SNHLY, FYNNEI. The CDR3 is 13 amino acids. CDR3 protein: CASSEARPGEQFF. The CDR3 DNA reads as TGTGCCAGCAGTGAAGCCCGGCCAGGGGAGCAGTTCTTC.

The rearrangement joins TRBV28 to TRBJ2-2; 9 bases align to TRBD2. There are 16 residues in the CDR3. With V trimmed by 6 bases and J by 2 bases, 7 bases remained unmatched. In germline, CDR1 is MDHEN, CDR2 SYDVKM. The CDR3 here is CASRRTAGGNTGELFF. As DNA, the CDR3 is TGTGCCAGCAGGCGGACAGCGGGGGGTAACACCGGGGAGCTGTTTTTT.

The chain combines TRBV5-1 with TRBJ2-1, with 10 nucleotides matching TRBD2. Per germline, CDR1 SGHRS and CDR2 YFSETQ. J lost 6 bases, V lost 4 bases, and 7 bases had no gene match. The CDR3 extends over 15 amino acids. In DNA form, the CDR3 reads TGCGCCAGCAGCCGGACTAGCGGATGGGGCAATGAGCAGTTCTTC. Its translation is CASSRTSGWGNEQFF.

This clone occurred once. The chain employs TRBV5-1 and TRBJ1-1; perhaps TRBD1 as D (6 bases). Germline V lookup: CDR1 SGHRS, CDR2 YFSETQ. The CDR3 spans 16 residues. Trimming removed 3 bases at V and 3 bases at J, with 18 bases between. CDR3 sequence reads: CASSWDGGRVDTEAFF. The DNA of the CDR3 is TGCGCCAGCAGCTGGGACGGGGGGCGGGTTGACACTGAAGCTTTCTTT.

The chain uses TRBV7-8 and TRBJ2-2; 8 nucleotides line up with TRBD1. The length of the CDR3 is 15 residues. Germline V gene sequence: CDR1 SGHVS, CDR2 FQNEAQ. V lost 5 bases, J lost 4 bases, and 6 bases stayed unmatched. The chain's CDR3 is CASSNDRGSTGELFF. The CDR3 DNA sequence: TGTGCCAGCAGCAACGACAGGGGAAGCACCGGGGAGCTGTTTTTT.

The table lists this clone with a count of one. The chain is built from TRBV28 and TRBJ2-3, with 7 bases aligning to TRBD2. The germline V gene has CDR1 MDHEN and CDR2 SYDVKM. This CDR3 comprises 18 residues. Losses at the gene ends were 6 bases for V and 11 bases for J; bases not matched to a gene: 26. The chain's CDR3 is CASSPRPGNSGRPVGQYF. CDR3 DNA: TGTGCCAGCAGCCCCCGGCCAGGAAATAGCGGGCGGCCTGTGGGGCAGTATTTT.

In DNA, the CDR3 is TGTGCCAGCAGGAGGGGGACCTACAATGAGCAGTTCTTC. Its translation: CASRRGTYNEQFF. This sequence joins TRBV11-2 and TRBJ2-1, with a weak D call TRBD1 (6 bases). CDR1 SGHAT and CDR2 FQNNGV come from the germline V gene. CDR3 length: 13 residues. Trimming took off 6 bases at V and 2 bases at J, with 8 bases between the two ends.

CDR3 residues: CASSLPADSPNTEAFF. CDR3 DNA sequence: TGCGCCAGCAGCCTACCCGCTGACAGCCCGAACACTGAAGCTTTCTTT. This chain joins TRBV4-1 and TRBJ1-1; D perhaps matches TRBD1 (5 bases). This CDR3 is built from 16 residues. CDR1 and CDR2 (germline): MGHRA, YSYEKL. V was pared by 4 bases and J by 1 base, with 16 bases between.